This entry lists 30 T cell receptor beta chains sequenced from one sample in a study of human CD8 memory T cell subsets. TCR beta was sequenced from UMI-tagged 5' RACE libraries. TCRdb reprocessed the 5' RACE reads and stores each CDR3 protein as one record, lacking DNA. The sample table includes under 14,000 distinct CDR3 sequences. Material for sequencing was CD8+ T cells from PBMCs. The receptors were sampled from a human donor in good health.

The chain has TRBV28 and TRBJ2-7; TCRdb's D gene call, TRBD2, goes unchecked for lack of DNA. CDR1 MDHEN and CDR2 SYDVKM come from the germline V gene. There are 18 residues in the CDR3. CDR3: CASSLSGTVPSGTYEQYF. The variable domain in full, with the rest retrieved from reference TRBV28 and TRBJ2-7, is DVKVTQSSRYLVKRTGEKVFLECVQDMDHENMFWYRQDPGLGLRLIYFSYDVKMKEKGDIPEGYSVSREKKERFSLILESASTNQTSMYLCASSLSGTVPSGTYEQYFGPGTRLTVT.

The chain is built from TRBV4-1 and TRBJ2-4; TCRdb selects TRBD1, and the lack of DNA leaves this call unchecked. This CDR3 is 18 amino acids long. Per germline, CDR1 MGHRA and CDR2 YSYEKL. The CDR3 is CASSQVPSWELAKNIQYF.

V and J are TRBV7-9 and TRBJ2-7. There are 15 residues in the CDR3. Germline V gene lookup returns CDR1 SEHNR and CDR2 FQNEAQ (reference sequence). CDR3 protein: CASSLEAAAAREQYF.

This clonotype is identified as medium-sized from frequency. The rearrangement uses TRBV5-1 and TRBJ2-3; checking the TCRdb D call of TRBD2 is not possible without DNA. The CDR3 is made up of 15 amino acids. Germline V gene lookup returns CDR1 SGHRS and CDR2 YFSETQ. CDR3 sequence: CASSIAGGLVDTQYF.

V is TRBV7-3 and J is TRBJ1-1; the TCRdb D gene call, TRBD1, has no DNA to confirm it. CDR3 size: 17 residues. Germline loops: CDR1 SGHTA, CDR2 FQGTGA. CDR3: CASSLGQPQVLNTEAFF.

The V call is TRBV5-1, the J call TRBJ1-5; TCRdb names TRBD1, which stays unverified in the absence of DNA. The germline V gene has CDR1 SGHRS and CDR2 YFSETQ. CDR3 length: 16 amino acids. CDR3 region: CASSLGDSSNNQPQHF.

The chain employs TRBV20-1 and TRBJ1-1. The germline CDR1 and CDR2 sequences are DFQATT and SNEGSKA (reference sequence). The CDR3 runs 14 residues. CDR3 sequence: CSAILREYNLEAFF.

This chain joins TRBV5-1 and TRBJ1-2; TCRdb names TRBD1, which stays unverified in the absence of DNA. The germline V gene encodes CDR1 SGHRS and CDR2 YFSETQ. The CDR3 is 14 residues long. Here the CDR3 reads CASTPFGNNYGYTF. The whole variable domain, remainder taken from reference TRBV5-1 and TRBJ1-2, is KAGVTQTPRYLIKTRGQQVTLSCSPISGHRSVSWYQQTPGQGLQFLFEYFSETQRNKGNFPGRFSGRQFSNSRSEMNVSTLELGDSALYLCASTPFGNNYGYTFGSGTRLTVV.

The chain couples TRBV5-6 to TRBJ2-7. CDR1 is SGHDT, CDR2 YYEEEE, per germline. This CDR3 is built from 13 residues. The CDR3 region is CASSLADLYEQYF.

The gene calls are TRBV11-2 and TRBJ2-7. This CDR3 has 14 residues. Germline-derived CDR1 and CDR2 are SGHAT and FQNNGV. The CDR3 is CASSSSGVSYEQYF.

The gene calls are TRBV9 and TRBJ2-1. In germline, CDR1 is SGDLS, CDR2 YYNGEE. The CDR3 has 15 amino acids. The CDR3 loop reads CASSVEGGLYNEQFF. The full variable domain, in which reference TRBV9 and TRBJ2-1 provide the parts outside the CDR3, is DSGVTQTPKHLITATGQRVTLRCSPRSGDLSVYWYQQSLDQGLQFLIQYYNGEERAKGNILERFSAQQFPDLHSELNLSSLELGDSALYFCASSVEGGLYNEQFFGPGTRLTVL.

The chain uses TRBV28 and TRBJ1-4; the TCRdb call, TRBD1, lacks DNA for checking. The CDR3 covers 16 residues. The germline V gene has CDR1 MDHEN and CDR2 SYDVKM. The CDR3 protein is CASRMTSDRHNEKLFF.

The V call is TRBV18, the J call TRBJ1-1; TCRdb selects TRBD1, and the lack of DNA leaves this call unchecked. CDR3 length: 13 residues. Germline CDR1 KGHSH, CDR2 LQKENI. The chain's CDR3 is CASSLWGGTEAFF.

The rearrangement joins TRBV13 to TRBJ1-4; TCRdb's D call, TRBD1, is unchecked because there is no DNA. Germline assignment: CDR1 PRHDT and CDR2 FYEKMQ (reference sequence). The CDR3 is 16 amino acids. CDR3 residues: CASSLRTGGLGEKLFF.

This chain joins TRBV20-1 and TRBJ2-2; the D call of TRBD2 rests on TCRdb alone, since no DNA is present to check it. Germline loops: CDR1 DFQATT, CDR2 SNEGSKA (reference sequence). The CDR3 is made up of 16 amino acids. The CDR3 is CSAQRTAGVMTGELFF.

The genes are TRBV19 and TRBJ1-1; the TCRdb call, TRBD1, lacks DNA for checking. CDR1 and CDR2 (germline): LNHDA, SQIVND (reference sequence). This CDR3 has 20 amino acids. CDR3 in amino acids: CASSIVTPGPPTGINTEAFF.

The CDR3 here is CASSEGRTQYF. This chain links TRBV10-2 with TRBJ2-5; TCRdb calls TRBD2, which cannot be checked without DNA. Germline assignment: CDR1 WSHSY and CDR2 SAAADI. The CDR3 is 11 residues long.

The chain couples TRBV24-1 to TRBJ2-7; checking the TCRdb D call of TRBD1 is not possible without DNA. Germline loops: CDR1 KGHDR, CDR2 SFDVKD. This CDR3 comprises 13 residues. Here the CDR3 reads CATSDSTGPEQYF.

The V call is TRBV5-1, the J call TRBJ2-7; with no DNA, the TCRdb D assignment of TRBD2 cannot be verified. Per the germline V gene, CDR1 is SGHRS and CDR2 is YFSETQ. This CDR3 spans 14 amino acids. CDR3 in amino acids: CASSLPGLAYEQYF.

The gene calls are TRBV5-1 and TRBJ2-1. The CDR3 runs 12 residues. The germline CDR1 and CDR2 sequences are SGHRS and YFSETQ. CDR3 in amino acids: CASSLIGNEQFF.

The chain employs TRBV5-5 and TRBJ2-3. The CDR3 covers 15 residues. Per the germline V gene, CDR1 is SGHKS and CDR2 is YYEKEE (reference sequence). CDR3 protein: CASSSDVGWSDTQYF. The whole variable domain, filled in from reference TRBV5-5 and TRBJ2-3, reads DAGVTQSPTHLIKTRGQQVTLRCSPISGHKSVSWYQQVLGQGPQFIFQYYEKEERGRGNFPDRFSARQFPNYSSELNVNALLLGDSALYLCASSSDVGWSDTQYFGPGTRLTVL.

The CDR3 region is CASSLGLSSTDTQYF. This chain links TRBV5-1 with TRBJ2-3. The CDR3 is 15 residues long. Germline values: CDR1 SGHRS, CDR2 YFSETQ.

CDR3 protein: CASSPKTSGIFNEQFF. The chain combines TRBV7-8 with TRBJ2-1; the TRBD2 assignment by TCRdb is unverifiable without DNA. Germline V gene lookup returns CDR1 SGHVS and CDR2 FQNEAQ. The CDR3 contains 16 residues.

The chain uses TRBV7-9 and TRBJ2-5; TCRdb's D call, TRBD2, is unchecked because there is no DNA. Germline lookup yields CDR1 SEHNR and CDR2 FQNEAQ (reference sequence). This CDR3 region has 17 residues. CDR3 loop: CASSTGLAGEGQETQYF.

Judged by frequency, this clonotype is medium-sized (0.01 to 0.1%). The chain carries TRBV27 and TRBJ2-5; with no DNA, the TCRdb D assignment of TRBD1 cannot be verified. CDR1 MNHEY and CDR2 SMNVEV come from the germline V gene (reference sequence). This CDR3 is built from 13 residues. The CDR3 spells CASSLAGTETQYF.

This clonotype is called medium-sized based on its frequency. The genes are TRBV7-8 and TRBJ1-1. The length of the CDR3 is 13 residues. Germline V gives CDR1 SGHVS, CDR2 FQNEAQ. CDR3 sequence reads: CASSLAHYTEAFF.

The chain couples TRBV25-1 to TRBJ1-5. CDR1 and CDR2 (germline): MGHDK, SYGVNS. The CDR3 has 14 amino acids. The CDR3 sequence is CASSELFGNQPQHF.

The chain uses TRBV9 and TRBJ1-1; there is no DNA to check the TCRdb D call of TRBD1. The V gene's germline CDR1 is SGDLS and CDR2 YYNGEE. The CDR3 runs 15 residues. The CDR3 protein is CASSLGQGAYTEAFF.

This sequence joins TRBV9 and TRBJ1-2; TCRdb's D call, TRBD1, is unchecked because there is no DNA. The CDR3 totals 12 residues. Germline CDR1 and CDR2: SGDLS and YYNGEE. The CDR3 reads CASSHGQPGYTF.

By frequency, this clonotype is medium-sized (0.01 to 0.1%). J is TRBJ2-1 and V is TRBV4-1. This CDR3 is 15 amino acids long. In germline, CDR1 is MGHRA, CDR2 YSYEKL. Here the CDR3 reads CASSPLSNPVYEQFF.